A selection of T cell receptor beta chains follows, all from one sample in a study of beta chain features in type 1 diabetes. Using immunoSEQ multiplex PCR, the repertoire was profiled, and TCRdb retains in-frame clones only, with some absent. The top ten hold around 1% of the sample, which has nearly 350,000 clones, roughly 9% seen once. The sequenced sample was central memory CD4+ T cells from blood. The source is a man younger than 45 with type 1 diabetes. Each CDR3 is given with its conserved first and last residue.

V	J	CDR3
TRBV5-1	TRBJ2-1	CASSFTPGLGLNNEQFF
TRBV7-9	TRBJ1-2	CASSLDIDGYTF
TRBV28	TRBJ1-6	CASSFMAGRSSPLHF
TRBV19	TRBJ2-5	CASSGTGNGETQYF
TRBV2	TRBJ2-3	CASSEGRDTQYF
TRBV19	TRBJ1-5	CASSNAGGSDQPQHF
TRBV7-2	TRBJ2-2	CASSVLQGAGGELFF
TRBV29-1	TRBJ2-3	CSVEDKGLADTQYF
TRBV11-2	TRBJ2-5	CASSPNSGGQETQYF
TRBV7-9	TRBJ2-3	CASSIILAGGTDTQYF
TRBV7-2	TRBJ2-1	CASSSHSSGVGSYNEQFF
TRBV6-6	TRBJ1-1	CASTKTGNTEAFF
TRBV6-5	TRBJ1-2	CASRRRSNYGYTF
TRBV28	TRBJ1-5	CASSFDSNQPQHF
TRBV9	TRBJ2-5	CASTSDRAAETQYF